The 30 T cell receptor beta chains below come from one sample, sequenced in a study of blood T cell repertoires in COVID-19. Measured with immunoSEQ multiplex PCR; TCRdb has only the in-frame clones, and not every one. The sample holds just under 40,000 clones, approximately 85% seen once. Specimen: peripheral blood. The origin of the receptors is a human donor in a cohort sampled during active COVID-19.

There are a few counts of this clone. CDR3 coding DNA: TGCGCCAGCAGCCTAACGCCCCAGGGAGGGGAGACCCAGTACTTC. Its translation: CASSLTPQGGETQYF. This sequence joins TRBV5-1 and TRBJ2-5; 7 nucleotides align to TRBD2. The CDR3 consists of 15 residues. The junction had 11 bases not matched to a gene; V was cut back by 4 bases and J by 5 bases. Germline-derived CDR1 and CDR2 are SGHRS and YFSETQ.

The chain couples TRBV5-8 to TRBJ1-5, with 9 bases matching TRBD1. V gave up 0 bases and J gave up 0 bases; unmatched junction bases: 13. Germline-derived CDR1 and CDR2 are SGHTS and YDEGEE. CDR3 length: 20 amino acids. DNA of the CDR3: TGTGCCAGCAGCTTGGTTACAGGGGGCTTCCGCGGGTTTAGCAATCAGCCCCAGCATTTT. Protein product: CASSLVTGGFRGFSNQPQHF.

The chain has TRBV25-1 and TRBJ1-2; TRBD1 is a possible D gene (5 bases). The CDR3 sequence is 14 residues long. Trimming removed 2 bases at V and 2 bases at J, with 9 bases between. From germline, CDR1 is MGHDK and CDR2 SYGVNS. In nucleotides, the CDR3 is TGTGCCAGCAGTGAAACACAGGAAAACTATGGCTACACCTTC. Its protein is CASSETQENYGYTF.

J is TRBJ2-5 and V is TRBV5-5; 10 bases align to TRBD2. V lost 4 bases to trimming and J lost 1 base; unmatched junction nucleotides: 4. CDR1 is SGHKS and CDR2 is YYEKEE in the germline V gene (reference sequence). The CDR3 has 15 residues. The CDR3 DNA is TGTGCCAGCAGCGTCGGGACTAGCGCCCAAGAGACCCAGTACTTC. Protein product: CASSVGTSAQETQYF.

V is TRBV6-1 and J is TRBJ1-6; 8 bases map to TRBD1. The CDR3 length is 16 residues. Looked up from germline, CDR1 is MNHNS and CDR2 is SASEGT. V gave up 0 bases and J gave up 12 bases; unmatched junction bases: 10. In DNA form, the CDR3 reads TGTGCCAGCAGTGAAGCTGAGGACAGGGATGGGTTACCCCTCCACTTT. Its translation is CASSEAEDRDGLPLHF.

This chain links TRBV27 with TRBJ2-7, with 11 positions matching TRBD2. CDR1 MNHEY and CDR2 SMNVEV come from the germline V gene (reference sequence). The CDR3 loop spans 15 amino acids. V was clipped by 2 bases and J by 4 bases; unmatched bases: 4. The CDR3 protein is CASSLLGTSGYEQYF. CDR3 DNA: TGTGCCAGCAGTTTACTCGGGACTAGCGGATACGAGCAGTACTTC.

The rearrangement uses TRBV18 and TRBJ2-1, with D possibly matching TRBD2 (5 bases). Between the trimmed V and J ends, which lost 2 bases and 4 bases, there was a span of 9 bases. This CDR3 contains 14 residues. Per the germline V gene, CDR1 is KGHSH and CDR2 is LQKENI. The DNA for the CDR3 is TGTGCCAGCTCACCAGCGACGGGATACAATGAGCAGTTCTTC. This translates into CASSPATGYNEQFF.

V gene TRBV7-3 combines with J gene TRBJ1-1, with a tentative D call TRBD1 (5 bases). Trimming pared 5 bases from V and 3 bases from J, leaving 13 bases between. Per the germline V gene, CDR1 is SGHTA and CDR2 is FQGTGA. This CDR3 is 14 amino acids long. CDR3 sequence (DNA): TGTGCCAGCAGCCAAACCCCGACAGACACTGAAGCTTTCTTT. Translating it yields CASSQTPTDTEAFF.

The chain links TRBV2 to TRBJ1-2; 7 bases line up with TRBD1. The CDR3 length is 14 residues. With V trimmed by 4 bases and J by 4 bases, 6 bases remained unmatched. Germline V CDR1 and CDR2: SNHLY, FYNNEI. Written as DNA, the CDR3 is TGTGCCAGCAGTGGGGTCAGGGGGGTCTATGGCTACACCTTC. This sequence encodes CASSGVRGVYGYTF.

This clone was counted between two and nine times. The chain combines TRBV4-1 with TRBJ1-2; D is perhaps TRBD1 (5 bases). Germline V lookup: CDR1 MGHRA, CDR2 YSYEKL. V gave up 1 base and J gave up 8 bases, with 14 bases separating them. CDR3 length: 14 residues. The CDR3 loop reads CASSQAKAGLGYTF. Written as DNA, the CDR3 is TGCGCCAGCAGCCAAGCTAAGGCAGGGCTAGGCTACACCTTC.

This clone has just one count. The chain recombines TRBV7-8 with TRBJ1-2, with D unclear. The CDR3 spans 15 residues. Deletions cut 1 base from V and 0 bases from J, with 9 bases between. In germline, CDR1 is SGHVS, CDR2 FQNEAQ. The CDR3 region is CASSLGHSANYGYTF. Here the CDR3 DNA reads TGTGCCAGCAGCTTAGGGCACAGTGCTAACTATGGCTACACCTTC.

This chain links TRBV11-2 with TRBJ1-1; 7 positions agree with TRBD1. The trim removed 3 bases at V and 8 bases at J, leaving 6 bases unmatched. The V gene's germline CDR1 is SGHAT and CDR2 FQNNGV. The CDR3 covers 13 residues. The CDR3 sequence is CASSFSTGKEAFF. CDR3 bases: TGTGCCAGCAGCTTCTCGACAGGGAAAGAAGCTTTCTTT.

Within the sample, this clone is medium-sized. The DNA for the CDR3 is TGCGCCAGCAGCCACCATCACAGGGTCATAGACACTGAAGCTTTCTTT. Protein sequence: CASSHHHRVIDTEAFF. This rearrangement joins TRBV4-1 to TRBJ1-1; possibly TRBD1 for D (6 bases). The V gene lost 3 bases and the J gene lost 3 bases, with 17 bases spanning the gap. Germline values: CDR1 MGHRA, CDR2 YSYEKL. This CDR3 is built from 16 residues.

The CDR3 DNA reads as TGCGCCAGCAGCCCCCTGCCGACTAGCGGGAGCACAGATACGCAGTATTTT. It is translated as CASSPLPTSGSTDTQYF. V is TRBV4-1 and J is TRBJ2-3, with 10 positions matching TRBD2. From germline, CDR1 is MGHRA and CDR2 YSYEKL. The J segment lost 0 bases and the V segment lost 4 bases, leaving 7 bases of the junction unmatched. This CDR3 is 17 amino acids long.

This chain joins TRBV7-2 and TRBJ1-5, with D maybe TRBD1 (5 bases). Deletions cut 5 bases from V and 6 bases from J, with 11 bases between. CDR1 and CDR2 from the germline V gene are SGHTA and FQGNSA. The CDR3 runs to 13 residues. CDR3 loop: CASSPQVGQPQHF. The CDR3 bases are TGTGCCAGCAGCCCACAGGTTGGTCAGCCCCAGCATTTT.

The V and J genes are TRBV2 and TRBJ2-2, with a tentative D call TRBD2 (7 bases). V was clipped by 7 bases and J by 4 bases, with 13 bases between them. CDR3 size: 14 residues. Looked up from germline, CDR1 is SNHLY and CDR2 is FYNNEI. CDR3 DNA: TGTGCCAGCAAAAGGGGGGGCGTCACCGGGGAGCTGTTTTTT. Protein sequence: CASKRGGVTGELFF.

The chain links TRBV5-1 to TRBJ1-3, with TRBD1 as a possible D gene (5 bases). Looked up from germline, CDR1 is SGHRS and CDR2 is YFSETQ. This CDR3 contains 15 residues. The germline V and J ends were trimmed by 0 bases and 4 bases, with 11 bases remaining between them. CDR3 nucleotides: TGCGCCAGCAGCTTGGTCGGGGCGGGAGGAAACACCATATATTTT. Amino acids: CASSLVGAGGNTIYF.

The rearrangement links TRBV9 to TRBJ1-3, with D hard to call. The V and J ends lost 4 bases and 2 bases respectively, with 7 bases between them. Germline values: CDR1 SGDLS, CDR2 YYNGEE. CDR3 length equals 13 residues. The CDR3 coding sequence is TGTGCCAGCAGCATGGGAGCTGGAAACACCATATATTTT. It yields the protein CASSMGAGNTIYF. Filled out from reference TRBV9 and TRBJ1-3, the complete variable domain reads DSGVTQTPKHLITATGQRVTLRCSPRSGDLSVYWYQQSLDQGLQFLIQYYNGEERAKGNILERFSAQQFPDLHSELNLSSLELGDSALYFCASSMGAGNTIYFGEGSWLTVV.

The chain combines TRBV5-1 with TRBJ2-1; the D gene is possibly TRBD2 (6 bases). The V end was cut by 4 bases, the J end by 9 bases, with 14 bases between. This CDR3 comprises 13 residues. Germline-derived CDR1 and CDR2 are SGHRS and YFSETQ. The CDR3, as DNA: TGCGCCAGCAGCATTGGGACTTCTGGTGAGCAGTTCTTC. Protein product: CASSIGTSGEQFF.

The rearrangement joins TRBV28 to TRBJ1-1; 8 bases map to TRBD1. Germline CDR1 reads MDHEN; CDR2 reads SYDVKM. CDR3 length equals 14 residues. Trimming at V came to 7 bases and at J to 6 bases, leaving 10 bases not matched to a gene. CDR3 bases: TGTGCCAGCATAGGTGAACCACAGGGGGCTGAAGCTTTCTTT. Protein sequence: CASIGEPQGAEAFF.

The chain employs TRBV5-1 and TRBJ1-1; D gene unclear. CDR3 length equals 14 residues. Trimming stripped 0 bases from V and 4 bases from J, with 10 bases between. CDR1 SGHRS and CDR2 YFSETQ come from the germline V gene. The CDR3 DNA is TGCGCCAGCAGCTTGGGTGGAGAGGGCACTGAAGCTTTCTTT. Its protein product is CASSLGGEGTEAFF.

This clone was seen only once. The chain combines TRBV7-2 with TRBJ2-3; 8 positions match TRBD2. CDR1 and CDR2 (germline): SGHTA, FQGNSA. V trimming: 5 bases; J trimming: 4 bases; junction bases outside the gene matches: 14. The CDR3 totals 17 residues. CDR3 DNA: TGTGCCAGCAGCCCTCTGTCGGGAGGGAGATCGGCAGATACGCAGTATTTT. Translation gives CASSPLSGGRSADTQYF. Using reference TRBV7-2 and TRBJ2-3 for the parts outside the CDR3, the full variable domain is GAGVSQSPSNKVTEKGKDVELRCDPISGHTALYWYRQSLGQGLEFLIYFQGNSAPDKSGLPSDRFSAERTGGSVSTLTIQRTQQEDSAVYLCASSPLSGGRSADTQYFGPGTRLTVL.

The chain couples TRBV9 to TRBJ1-1; D is unresolved. Germline values: CDR1 SGDLS, CDR2 YYNGEE. The CDR3 consists of 14 residues. V was trimmed by 0 bases and J by 11 bases, leaving 17 bases between them. Written as DNA, the CDR3 is TGTGCCAGCAGCGTAGGTACGGTAAATGCCGTGGCTTTCTTT. Its translation is CASSVGTVNAVAFF.

The chain is built from TRBV30 and TRBJ2-2; 7 bases line up with TRBD2. CDR1 and CDR2 (germline): GTSNPN, SVGIG (reference sequence). V was pared by 4 bases and J by 5 bases, with 7 bases of the junction left unmatched. The CDR3 is made up of 14 amino acids. CDR3 amino acids: CAWIKAGYTGELFF. CDR3 DNA: TGTGCCTGGATCAAAGCGGGATATACCGGGGAGCTGTTTTTT.

V gene TRBV6-5 combines with J gene TRBJ1-2; 7 bases agree with TRBD1. Trimming took 7 bases from V and 4 from J; bases not matched to a gene: 9. Looked up from germline, CDR1 is MNHEY and CDR2 is SVGAGI. This CDR3 spans 14 amino acids. Written as DNA, the CDR3 is TGTGCCAGCACGTTCCGGGACAGCCCCTATGGCTACACCTTC. The encoded protein is CASTFRDSPYGYTF.

The CDR3 is CASSEANLGTLKTQYF. The CDR3 DNA follows: TGTGCCAGCAGTGAAGCGAATTTGGGGACACTTAAGACCCAGTACTTC. J is TRBJ2-5 and V is TRBV2; D might be TRBD1 (6 bases). This CDR3 spans 16 amino acids. V was pared by 0 bases and J by 6 bases, with 17 bases between. Germline assignment: CDR1 SNHLY and CDR2 FYNNEI.

The J gene is TRBJ2-1, the V gene TRBV5-1; D perhaps matches TRBD2 (5 bases). The CDR3 is 13 residues long. From germline, CDR1 is SGHRS and CDR2 YFSETQ. V was trimmed by 4 bases and J by 7 bases, leaving 12 bases between them. The CDR3 region is CASSLAELNEQFF. The CDR3 DNA is TGCGCCAGCAGCCTAGCTGAGCTGAATGAGCAGTTCTTC. Full variable domain (missing parts from reference TRBV5-1 and TRBJ2-1): KAGVTQTPRYLIKTRGQQVTLSCSPISGHRSVSWYQQTPGQGLQFLFEYFSETQRNKGNFPGRFSGRQFSNSRSEMNVSTLELGDSALYLCASSLAELNEQFFGPGTRLTVL.

V and J are TRBV6-5 and TRBJ2-7, with a possible D match to TRBD2 (6 bases). The CDR3 extends over 14 amino acids. Trimming took 7 bases from V and 0 from J, leaving 13 bases between them. Germline V CDR1 and CDR2: MNHEY, SVGAGI. As DNA, the CDR3 is TGTGCCAGCATGGAGGGGTCCCTCTCCTACGAGCAGTACTTC. The encoded protein is CASMEGSLSYEQYF.

J is TRBJ2-7 and V is TRBV6-5; 11 nucleotides agree with TRBD2. The CDR3 has 14 residues. V trimming: 7 bases; J trimming: 4 bases; junction bases outside the gene matches: 6. Germline-derived CDR1 and CDR2 are MNHEY and SVGAGI. The CDR3 DNA reads TGTGCCAGCAATCTTAGCGGGAGGGTTTACGAGCAGTACTTC. It specifies CASNLSGRVYEQYF.

The chain couples TRBV10-3 to TRBJ1-3; D is undetermined. The CDR3 extends over 13 amino acids. V was pared by 6 bases and J by 3 bases, with 9 bases between. CDR1 and CDR2 (germline): ENHRY, SYGVKD. Here the CDR3 reads CAIRPGVGNTIYF. The CDR3 region has the DNA TGTGCCATCAGGCCGGGAGTTGGAAACACCATATATTTT.